A single T cell receptor beta chain is shown here with its context. Antigen unknown. This sample stems from a study of cytomegalovirus exposure and HLA in healthy donors. Findings and caveats of the study: Later work associated 16,951 TCR beta sequences with HLA alleles at 0.05 false discovery rate. Analysis was carried out at a later point, and it linked a missense DCLRE1C variant to TCR beta V- and J-gene trimming. It was reportedly the case that the classifier diagnosed cytomegalovirus status with high specificity and sensitivity.

The study ran its PCR with 60 Vbeta and 13 Jbeta primers. Only in-frame clones appear in the TCRdb table, and some are missing; sequencing was by immunoSEQ multiplex PCR. The sample yields about 110,000 clones, roughly four fifths seen once. Trimming removed 1 base at V and 0 bases at J, with 16 bases between. The CDR3 has 18 residues. In germline, CDR1 is SGHVS, CDR2 FQNEAQ. The clonotype comes from a man in his fifties or sixties in good health and CMV-seronegative. The chain couples TRBV7-8 to TRBJ1-3, with D tentatively TRBD1 (5 bases). The sequencing input was PBMCs. The CDR3 DNA follows: TGTGCCAGCAGCTTAGAGTTGTACAGGTTTTACTCTGGAAACACCATATATTTT. Amino acids: CASSLELYRFYSGNTIYF.